These 30 T cell receptor beta chains were sequenced from one sample in a study of T cell changes during pregnancy in multiple sclerosis. Sequencing used immunoSEQ multiplex PCR; TCRdb keeps in-frame clones, though not all of them. The sample lists around 100,000 clones, about nine tenths occurring once. The sample consisted of peripheral blood, taken after pregnancy. Source of these receptors: a female donor with multiple sclerosis, enrolled in a pregnancy study.

This clone was observed a single time. The CDR3 loop is CASSEGTSGSRKFF. CDR3 DNA sequence: TGTGCCAGCAGTGAAGGGACTAGCGGGAGTCGGAAGTTCTTC. This rearrangement joins TRBV2 to TRBJ2-1, with TRBD2 matching 13 bases. The trim removed 1 base at V and 14 bases at J, leaving 5 bases unmatched. Germline V lookup: CDR1 SNHLY, CDR2 FYNNEI. The CDR3 length is 14 residues.

J is TRBJ2-5 and V is TRBV5-4; 9 nucleotides match TRBD1. Trimming removed 4 bases from V and 5 bases from J; junction bases left unmatched: 9. Per the germline V gene, CDR1 is SGHNT and CDR2 is YYREEE (reference sequence). The CDR3 covers 15 residues. CDR3 region: CASSPKQGARETQYF. The CDR3 bases are TGTGCCAGCAGCCCTAAACAGGGGGCGCGGGAGACCCAGTACTTC.

The chain combines TRBV2 with TRBJ2-7; D perhaps matches TRBD2 (5 bases). Germline V gene sequence: CDR1 SNHLY, CDR2 FYNNEI. V shed 7 bases and J shed 3 bases, with 19 bases lying between them. CDR3 length: 15 residues. This CDR3 reads CASTIEGLAIYEQYF. The DNA of the CDR3 is TGTGCCAGCACGATTGAGGGTTTGGCTATCTACGAGCAGTACTTC.

This clone showed up just once. The chain is built from TRBV30 and TRBJ2-5; 10 positions match TRBD1. Germline-derived CDR1 and CDR2 are GTSNPN and SVGIG (reference sequence). With 8 bases clipped from V and 5 bases from J, the junction kept 8 bases outside the gene matches. The CDR3 extends over 13 amino acids. Here the CDR3 reads CATQRDRGETQYF. The CDR3 DNA is TGTGCCACCCAAAGGGACAGGGGTGAGACCCAGTACTTC. Full variable domain (rest looked up from reference TRBV30 and TRBJ2-5): SQTIHQWPATLVQPVGSPLSLECTVEGTSNPNLYWYRQAAGRGLQLLFYSVGIGQISSEVPQNLSASRPQDRQFILSSKKLLLSDSGFYLCATQRDRGETQYFGPGTRLLVL.

This chain joins TRBV15 and TRBJ2-7; 7 bases are shared with TRBD2. CDR3 size: 15 residues. The V gene end was trimmed by 3 bases and the J gene end by 1 base; junction bases not matched to a gene: 6. Per the germline V gene, CDR1 is LNHNV and CDR2 is YYDKDF (reference sequence). The CDR3 loop is CATSREPGRSYEQYF. As DNA, the CDR3 is TGTGCCACCAGCAGGGAACCCGGGAGGTCCTACGAGCAGTACTTC.

Concerning this clone: Within the sample, other DNA sequences also encode this same CDR3. This sequence joins TRBV9 and TRBJ1-2; 7 bases are a match to TRBD1. Germline CDR1 is SGDLS and CDR2 is YYNGEE. The V segment lost 0 bases and the J segment 4 bases; nucleotides outside the gene matches: 3. CDR3 length equals 14 residues. CDR3 in DNA: TGTGCCAGCAGCGTAGGACAGGGAAGCTATGGCTACACCTTC. Protein sequence: CASSVGQGSYGYTF.

J is TRBJ2-3 and V is TRBV5-6; D not certain. The CDR3 spans 15 residues. Trimming took off 4 bases at V and 6 bases at J, with 18 bases between the two ends. CDR1 SGHDT and CDR2 YYEEEE come from the germline V gene. The CDR3 DNA follows: TGTGCCAGCAGCGCGGAGTACTACCTCGGCGATACGCAGTATTTT. It codes for CASSAEYYLGDTQYF.

The chain joins TRBV29-1 to TRBJ2-2, with 7 nucleotides matching TRBD2. The V gene's germline CDR1 is SQVTM and CDR2 ANQGSEA. The CDR3 consists of 13 residues. V gave up 3 bases and J gave up 3 bases; unmatched junction bases: 1. The CDR3 loop is CSVDSGYTGELFF. Here the CDR3 DNA reads TGCAGCGTTGATAGCGGGTACACCGGGGAGCTGTTTTTT.

The chain employs TRBV27 and TRBJ2-5; D may be TRBD2 (6 bases). In germline, CDR1 is MNHEY, CDR2 SMNVEV (reference sequence). The CDR3 contains 14 residues. V lost 10 bases and J lost 2, with 17 bases in between. The CDR3: CATRRGRLQETQYF. The DNA for the CDR3 is TGTGCCACCCGACGGGGGAGGCTGCAAGAGACCCAGTACTTC.

This rearrangement joins TRBV30 to TRBJ1-2, with D possibly TRBD1 on 6 matching bases. This CDR3 contains 13 residues. Trimming took 4 bases from V and 5 from J, leaving 14 bases between them. Germline values: CDR1 GTSNPN, CDR2 SVGIG (reference sequence). The CDR3 DNA reads TGTGCCTGGACGACTTGGACAGCTTATGGCTACACCTTC. Residues: CAWTTWTAYGYTF.

V usage is TRBV27 and J usage is TRBJ1-5; tentative D call: TRBD1 (6 bases). V shed 6 bases and J shed 2 bases, with 11 bases lying between them. Germline lookup yields CDR1 MNHEY and CDR2 SMNVEV (reference sequence). The CDR3 extends over 14 amino acids. The CDR3 nucleotides are TGTGCCAGCAGCCCGGACAGCCGCAATCAGCCCCAGCATTTT. Its translation is CASSPDSRNQPQHF.

V gene TRBV5-4 combines with J gene TRBJ2-1; TRBD2 matches 8 bases. Germline CDR1 is SGHNT and CDR2 is YYREEE (reference sequence). The CDR3 has 16 residues. With 0 bases clipped from V and 5 bases from J, the junction kept 7 bases outside the gene matches. CDR3: CASSLGYSGSNNEQFF. The CDR3, as DNA: TGTGCCAGCAGCTTGGGGTACAGCGGGAGCAACAATGAGCAGTTCTTC.

The chain links TRBV19 to TRBJ1-5; D is possibly TRBD1 (5 bases). Germline values: CDR1 LNHDA, CDR2 SQIVND (reference sequence). V lost 1 base, J lost 7 bases, and 11 bases lay in between. The CDR3 has 14 residues. The CDR3 DNA reads as TGTGCCAGTAGTATAGCGGGCCAGGGCCAGCCCCAGCATTTT. It is translated as CASSIAGQGQPQHF.

This chain joins TRBV2 and TRBJ1-4; 9 nucleotides align to TRBD1. The CDR3 consists of 18 residues. Germline assignment: CDR1 SNHLY and CDR2 FYNNEI. After removal of 0 bases from V and 6 bases from J, the junction contained 11 bases not matched to a gene. Here the CDR3 reads CASSEAPGTGFVDEKLFF. CDR3 bases: TGTGCCAGCAGTGAAGCGCCTGGGACAGGGTTCGTGGATGAAAAACTGTTTTTT.

Turning to this clone: Other DNA sequences in the same sample also yield this CDR3. The chain employs TRBV6-1 and TRBJ2-7, with TRBD2 as a possible D gene (6 bases). Trimming stripped 6 bases from V and 6 bases from J, with 15 bases between. Germline loops: CDR1 MNHNS, CDR2 SASEGT. The CDR3 length is 13 residues. CDR3 nucleotides: TGTGCCAGCAGCCCAGCGGGCGGGCTCGAGCAGTACTTC. Translated: CASSPAGGLEQYF.

The chain has TRBV9 and TRBJ2-1; 7 nucleotides align to TRBD2. CDR1 and CDR2 from the germline V gene are SGDLS and YYNGEE. The CDR3 totals 16 residues. With 9 bases clipped from V and 5 bases from J, the junction kept 17 bases outside the gene matches. The CDR3 is CATNLGGRELNNEQFF. The CDR3 nucleotides read TGTGCCACCAACTTAGGAGGGCGGGAGTTAAACAATGAGCAGTTCTTC.

V is TRBV9 and J is TRBJ1-6, with TRBD1 identical over 7 bases. V lost 4 bases, J lost 7 bases, and 5 bases stayed unmatched. The CDR3 length is 14 residues. CDR1 SGDLS and CDR2 YYNGEE come from the germline V gene. This chain's CDR3 is CASSRQGQNSPLHF. CDR3 nucleotide sequence: TGTGCCAGCAGCCGACAGGGCCAAAATTCACCCCTCCACTTT.

This clone occurred a few times. This rearrangement joins TRBV7-9 to TRBJ1-1, with TRBD1 as a possible D gene (5 bases). Trimming shortened V by 5 bases and J by 2 bases, and 9 bases separated the two germline ends. In germline, CDR1 is SEHNR, CDR2 FQNEAQ (reference sequence). The CDR3 totals 13 residues. Here the CDR3 DNA reads TGTGCCAGCAGCCTCGACAGTAACACTGAAGCTTTCTTT. Its translation is CASSLDSNTEAFF.

The chain uses TRBV15 and TRBJ2-2, with 8 bases lining up with TRBD1. The CDR3 covers 16 residues. V was clipped by 5 bases and J by 1 base; unmatched bases: 6. In germline, CDR1 is LNHNV, CDR2 YYDKDF (reference sequence). DNA of the CDR3: TGTGCCACCAGCCGAGGACAGGGATTGAACACCGGGGAGCTGTTTTTT. It specifies CATSRGQGLNTGELFF. The variable domain in full, with the rest retrieved from reference TRBV15 and TRBJ2-2, is DAMVIQNPRYQVTQFGKPVTLSCSQTLNHNVMYWYQQKSSQAPKLLFHYYDKDFNNEADTPDNFQSRRPNTSFCFLDIRSPGLGDTAMYLCATSRGQGLNTGELFFGEGSRLTVL.

The gene calls are TRBV7-2 and TRBJ1-2; TRBD1 is a possible D gene (5 bases). V lost 4 bases to trimming and J lost 5 bases, with 11 bases between them. The CDR3 runs 13 residues. The germline gives CDR1 SGHTA, CDR2 FQGNSA. CDR3 sequence (DNA): TGTGCCAGCAGCTCCCGGGGGACTTATGGCTACACCTTC. Its protein product is CASSSRGTYGYTF. Full variable domain (missing parts from reference TRBV7-2 and TRBJ1-2): GAGVSQSPSNKVTEKGKDVELRCDPISGHTALYWYRQSLGQGLEFLIYFQGNSAPDKSGLPSDRFSAERTGGSVSTLTIQRTQQEDSAVYLCASSSRGTYGYTFGSGTRLTVV.

The chain carries TRBV5-4 and TRBJ2-1, with D tentatively TRBD2 (6 bases). Germline V gene data show CDR1 as SGHNT and CDR2 as YYREEE (reference sequence). V gave up 4 bases and J gave up 5 bases, with 19 bases separating them. The CDR3 runs 16 residues. The CDR3 DNA sequence: TGTGCCAGCAGCCGGTCCGGTGGAGGGATCGACAATGAGCAGTTCTTC. It encodes CASSRSGGGIDNEQFF.

The rearrangement joins TRBV7-2 to TRBJ1-3, with D hard to call. V was shortened by 2 bases and J by 3 bases, with 11 bases between the two germline ends. The length of the CDR3 is 15 residues. Germline-derived CDR1 and CDR2 are SGHTA and FQGNSA. CDR3: CASSLISTIGNTIYF. CDR3 in DNA: TGTGCCAGCAGCTTAATTTCGACAATTGGAAACACCATATATTTT.

This chain links TRBV6-1 with TRBJ1-4, with 8 bases that match TRBD1. V dropped 6 bases and J dropped 10; count of bases not matched to a gene: 10. The CDR3 is 14 residues long. Per germline, CDR1 MNHNS and CDR2 SASEGT. CDR3: CASRETGAQAKLFF. The DNA for the CDR3 is TGTGCCAGCAGAGAGACAGGGGCCCAGGCAAAACTGTTTTTT.

The chain combines TRBV7-2 with TRBJ2-4, with D maybe TRBD1 (7 bases). The CDR3 consists of 16 residues. From germline, CDR1 is SGHTA and CDR2 FQGNSA. Trimming took off 5 bases at V and 5 bases at J, with 19 bases between the two ends. Here the CDR3 DNA reads TGTGCCAGCAGCCTCTCAGGGGGAGCGGGCCAAAACATTCAGTACTTC. Encoded protein: CASSLSGGAGQNIQYF.

The genes are TRBV9 and TRBJ1-3; D unclear. From germline, CDR1 is SGDLS and CDR2 YYNGEE. Trimming took 0 bases from V and 0 from J, leaving 10 bases between them. The CDR3 runs to 16 residues. The CDR3 sequence is CASSVGRAFSGNTIYF. In DNA form, the CDR3 reads TGTGCCAGCAGCGTAGGGAGGGCGTTCTCTGGAAACACCATATATTTT.

The chain recombines TRBV29-1 with TRBJ1-1; 10 bases align to TRBD1. Germline V gene sequence: CDR1 SQVTM, CDR2 ANQGSEA. Trimming at V came to 5 bases and at J to 1 base, leaving 1 base not matched to a gene. There are 13 residues in the CDR3. CDR3 loop: CSVWDRGNTEAFF. In nucleotides, the CDR3 is TGCAGCGTTTGGGACAGGGGGAACACTGAAGCTTTCTTT.

V usage is TRBV7-9 and J usage is TRBJ2-2, with a tentative D call TRBD1 (6 bases). In germline, CDR1 is SEHNR, CDR2 FQNEAQ (reference sequence). This CDR3 contains 17 residues. Trimming took 5 bases from V and 7 from J, leaving 23 bases between them. CDR3 sequence: CASSPRGTRFEVGELFF. CDR3 in DNA: TGTGCCAGCAGCCCTAGGGGGACCCGCTTTGAGGTCGGGGAGCTGTTTTTT.

The rearrangement joins TRBV11-2 to TRBJ2-2; the D is unclear. Germline-derived CDR1 and CDR2 are SGHAT and FQNNGV. The V and J ends lost 1 base and 5 bases respectively, with 11 bases between them. CDR3 length equals 15 residues. This CDR3 reads CASSLVGSRTGELFF. CDR3 nucleotide sequence: TGTGCCAGCAGCTTAGTCGGTTCTAGGACCGGGGAGCTGTTTTTT.

This clone was detected only once. The rearrangement uses TRBV5-6 and TRBJ2-7, with TRBD2 as a possible D gene (7 bases). Germline CDR1 is SGHDT and CDR2 is YYEEEE. The CDR3 has 15 amino acids. V was pared by 4 bases and J by 3 bases, with 17 bases between. The CDR3, as DNA: TGTGCCAGCAGCCGCGGGGGCGGGGCGATCTACGAGCAGTACTTC. It translates to CASSRGGGAIYEQYF. The full variable domain, its missing parts supplied by reference TRBV5-6 and TRBJ2-7, is DAGVTQSPTHLIKTRGQQVTLRCSPKSGHDTVSWYQQALGQGPQFIFQYYEEEERQRGNFPDRFSGHQFPNYSSELNVNALLLGDSALYLCASSRGGGAIYEQYFGPGTRLTVT.

The chain joins TRBV18 to TRBJ1-1; perhaps TRBD1 as D (5 bases). This CDR3 has 14 amino acids. Per the germline V gene, CDR1 is KGHSH and CDR2 is LQKENI. V lost 10 bases and J lost 0, with 15 bases in between. Here the CDR3 DNA reads TGTGCCACCCTTGAAACAGGTCTGAACACTGAAGCTTTCTTT. It encodes CATLETGLNTEAFF. The full variable domain, with the rest looked up from reference TRBV18 and TRBJ1-1, is NAGVMQNPRHLVRRRGQEARLRCSPMKGHSHVYWYRQLPEEGLKFMVYLQKENIIDESGMPKERFSAEFPKEGPSILRIQQVVRGDSAAYFCATLETGLNTEAFFGQGTRLTVV.